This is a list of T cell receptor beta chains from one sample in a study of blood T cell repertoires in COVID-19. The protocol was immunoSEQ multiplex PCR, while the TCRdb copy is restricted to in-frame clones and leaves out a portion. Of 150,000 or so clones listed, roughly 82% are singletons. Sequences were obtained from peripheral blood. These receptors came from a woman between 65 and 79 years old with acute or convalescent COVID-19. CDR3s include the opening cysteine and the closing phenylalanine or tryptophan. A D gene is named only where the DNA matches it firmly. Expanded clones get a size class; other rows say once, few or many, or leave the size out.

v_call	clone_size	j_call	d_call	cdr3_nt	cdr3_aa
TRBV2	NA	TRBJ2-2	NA	TGTGCCAGCCCCCCCATAAGGGAGTATAACGGGGAGCTGTTTTTT	CASPPIREYNGELFF
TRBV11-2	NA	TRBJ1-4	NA	TGTGCCAGCAGCTCGAGTTCCGGTTCCCCGACGACTCCGGAGGGAAAACTGTTTTTT	CASSSSSGSPTTPEGKLFF
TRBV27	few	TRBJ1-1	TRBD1	TGTGCCAGCAGTTTTCGACAGGGTGGCACTGAAGCTTTCTTT	CASSFRQGGTEAFF
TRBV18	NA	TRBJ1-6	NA	TGTGCCAGCTCACCGGACACTAATTCACCCCTCCACTTT	CASSPDTNSPLHF
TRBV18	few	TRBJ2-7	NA	TGTGCCAGCTCTCCGACAGGAGGTAGTCCTCAAGGTTACGAGCAGTACTTC	CASSPTGGSPQGYEQYF
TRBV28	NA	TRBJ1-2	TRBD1	TGTGCCAGCAGTGCCAACAGGGGTTTTGGCTACACCTTC	CASSANRGFGYTF
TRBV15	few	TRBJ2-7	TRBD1	TGTGCCACCAGCAGTCGGGACAGGGAGTACGAGCAGTACTTC	CATSSRDREYEQYF
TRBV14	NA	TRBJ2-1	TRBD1	TGTGCCAGCAGCCCGACTGGGGTTTGGGACAGGGTGGATGGTGAGCAGTTCTTC	CASSPTGVWDRVDGEQFF
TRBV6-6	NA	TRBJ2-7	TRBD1	TGTGCCAGCAGTTTTGCGACAGGGGTGGACGAGCAGTACTTC	CASSFATGVDEQYF
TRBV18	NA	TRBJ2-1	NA	TGTGCCAGCTCACCACCGGTCGACTTTCATGAGCAGTTCTTC	CASSPPVDFHEQFF
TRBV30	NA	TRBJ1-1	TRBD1	TGTGCCTGGGGGACAGGGGGCGAGGGTACTGAAGCTTTCTTT	CAWGTGGEGTEAFF
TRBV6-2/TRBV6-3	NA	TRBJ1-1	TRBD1	TGTGCCAGCAGCCACGGACAGGGTAACGCTGAAGCTTTCTTT	CASSHGQGNAEAFF
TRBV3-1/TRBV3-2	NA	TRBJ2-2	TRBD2	TGTGCCAGCAGCCCAGAAGGTTTTATAGGCCTAGCGGGAACCGGGGAGCTGTTTTTT	CASSPEGFIGLAGTGELFF
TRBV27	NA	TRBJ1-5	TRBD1	TGTGCCAGCAGCCGACAGGGGATGATTAATCAGCCCCAGCATTTT	CASSRQGMINQPQHF
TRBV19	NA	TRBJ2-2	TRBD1	TGTGCCAGTAGTCCTCGGACAGGGCGCACCGGGGAGCTGTTTTTT	CASSPRTGRTGELFF
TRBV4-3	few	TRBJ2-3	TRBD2	TGCGCCAGCAGCCAAGAGGGTCTAGCGGACACAGATACGCAGTATTTT	CASSQEGLADTDTQYF
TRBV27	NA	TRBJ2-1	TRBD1	TGTGCCAGCAGTCCCCTCCCACCGGGACAGTACAATGAGCAGTTCTTC	CASSPLPPGQYNEQFF
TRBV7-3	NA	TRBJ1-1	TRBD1	TGTGCCAGCAGCTCCAATGGACAGGGGCCGGGCACTGAAGCTTTCTTT	CASSSNGQGPGTEAFF